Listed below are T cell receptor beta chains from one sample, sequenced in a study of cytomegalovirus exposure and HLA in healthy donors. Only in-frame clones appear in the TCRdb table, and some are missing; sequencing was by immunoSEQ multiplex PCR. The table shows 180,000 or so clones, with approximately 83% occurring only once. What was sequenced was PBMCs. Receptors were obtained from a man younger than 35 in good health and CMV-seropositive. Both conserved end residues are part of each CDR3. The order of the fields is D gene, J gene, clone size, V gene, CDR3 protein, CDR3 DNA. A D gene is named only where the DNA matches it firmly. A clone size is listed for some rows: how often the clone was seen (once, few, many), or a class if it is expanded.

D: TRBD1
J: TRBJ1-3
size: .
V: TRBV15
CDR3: CATRGQGVSSGNTIYF
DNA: TGTGCCACCCGGGGACAGGGGGTATCCTCTGGAAACACCATATATTTT

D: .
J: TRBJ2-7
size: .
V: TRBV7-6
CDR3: CASSLARGYEQYF
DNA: TGTGCCAGCAGCTTAGCCAGGGGCTACGAGCAGTACTTC

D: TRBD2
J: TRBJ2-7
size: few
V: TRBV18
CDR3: CASSGGGEQYF
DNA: TGTGCCAGCTCAGGCGGGGGAGAGCAGTACTTC

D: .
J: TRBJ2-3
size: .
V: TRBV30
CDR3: CAWTGRGGRRDTQYF
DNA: TGTGCCTGGACGGGCAGGGGAGGGAGGAGAGATACGCAGTATTTT

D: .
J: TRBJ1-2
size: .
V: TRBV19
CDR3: CASSFRPENYGYTF
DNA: TGTGCCAGTAGTTTTCGTCCTGAGAACTATGGCTACACCTTC

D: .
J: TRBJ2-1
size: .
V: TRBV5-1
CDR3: CASSSDSYNEQFF
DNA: TGCGCCAGCAGCTCCGACTCATACAATGAGCAGTTCTTC

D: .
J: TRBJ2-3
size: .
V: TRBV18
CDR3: CASSPGLTDTQYF
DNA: TGTGCCAGCTCACCGGGACTCACAGATACGCAGTATTTT

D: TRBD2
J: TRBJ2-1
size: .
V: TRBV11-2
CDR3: CASSRLAGDNEQFF
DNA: TGTGCCAGCAGCAGACTAGCGGGGGACAATGAGCAGTTCTTC

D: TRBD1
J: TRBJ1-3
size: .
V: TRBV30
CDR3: CAWNQGQGSGNTIYF
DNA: TGTGCCTGGAATCAGGGACAGGGCTCTGGAAACACCATATATTTT

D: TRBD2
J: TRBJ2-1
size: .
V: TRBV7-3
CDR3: CASSSGGLNNEQFF
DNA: TGTGCCAGCAGTTCGGGGGGGCTCAACAATGAGCAGTTCTTC

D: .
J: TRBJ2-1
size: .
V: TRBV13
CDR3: CASSPLGADEQFF
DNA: TGTGCCAGCAGCCCCCTTGGGGCGGATGAGCAGTTCTTC

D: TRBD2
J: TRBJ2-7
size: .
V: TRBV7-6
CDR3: CASSLASGTSYEQYF
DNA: TGTGCCAGCAGCTTAGCTTCCGGGACTAGCTACGAGCAGTACTTC

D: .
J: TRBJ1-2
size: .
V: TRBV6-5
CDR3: CASSYGQGTYGYTF
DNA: TGTGCCAGCAGTTACGGGCAGGGAACCTATGGCTACACCTTC

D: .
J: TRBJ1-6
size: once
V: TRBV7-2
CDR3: CASSFRRSSYNSPLHF
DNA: TGTGCCAGCAGCTTTCGAAGGAGCTCCTATAATTCACCCCTCCACTTT

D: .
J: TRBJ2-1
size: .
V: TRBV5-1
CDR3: CASSQGTPPHEQFF
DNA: TGCGCCAGCAGTCAGGGTACGCCGCCTCATGAGCAGTTCTTC

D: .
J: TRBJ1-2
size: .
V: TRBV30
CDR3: CAWSLPGDLSYGYTF
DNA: TGTGCCTGGAGCCTCCCAGGGGATCTGAGCTATGGCTACACCTTC

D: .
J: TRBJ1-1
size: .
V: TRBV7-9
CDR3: CSTATNEGEAFF
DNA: TGTTCCACCGCCACGAACGAGGGTGAAGCTTTCTTT

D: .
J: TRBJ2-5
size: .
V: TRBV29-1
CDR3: CSGRARRGIVEETQYF
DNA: TGCAGCGGCCGCGCCAGGAGAGGGATTGTGGAAGAGACCCAGTACTTC

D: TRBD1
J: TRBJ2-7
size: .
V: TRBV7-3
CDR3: CASSLMGTGTYEQYF
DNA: TGTGCCAGCAGCTTAATGGGGACAGGGACCTACGAGCAGTACTTC

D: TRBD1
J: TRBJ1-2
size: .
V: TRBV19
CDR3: CASSIGRQGDYGYTF
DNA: TGTGCCAGTAGTATTGGAAGACAGGGGGATTATGGCTACACCTTC

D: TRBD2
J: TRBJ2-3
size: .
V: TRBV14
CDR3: CASSQENNGGATDTQYF
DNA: TGTGCCAGCAGCCAGGAAAATAACGGGGGGGCAACAGATACGCAGTATTTT

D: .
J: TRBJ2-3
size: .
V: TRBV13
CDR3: CASSARPGDTQYF
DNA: TGTGCCAGCAGCGCCCGACCGGGGGATACGCAGTATTTT

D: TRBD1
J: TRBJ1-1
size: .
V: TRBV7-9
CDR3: CASSLPRDRDPNTEAFF
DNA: TGTGCCAGCAGCCTTCCCCGGGACAGGGACCCGAACACTGAAGCTTTCTTT

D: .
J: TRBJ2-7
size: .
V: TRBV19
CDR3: CASSFRPVRGSLDEQYF
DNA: TGTGCCAGTAGTTTCCGACCCGTCAGGGGAAGCTTAGACGAGCAGTACTTC

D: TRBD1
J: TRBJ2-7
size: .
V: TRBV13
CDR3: CASSTPGQGAARTYEQYF
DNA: TGTGCCAGCAGCACCCCGGGACAGGGGGCGGCTAGGACCTACGAGCAGTACTTC

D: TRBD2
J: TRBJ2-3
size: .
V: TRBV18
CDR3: CASSPSMTSGEKSGTQYF
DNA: TGTGCCAGCTCACCGTCGATGACTAGCGGGGAAAAAAGCGGTACGCAGTATTTT

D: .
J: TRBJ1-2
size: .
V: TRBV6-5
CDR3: CGTAGMSGSFYGYTF
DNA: TGTGGCACGGCGGGAATGTCGGGCAGCTTCTATGGCTACACCTTC

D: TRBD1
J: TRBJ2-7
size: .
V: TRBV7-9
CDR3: CASSSPKGTDYEQYF
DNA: TGTGCCAGCAGCTCACCCAAGGGGACAGACTACGAGCAGTACTTC

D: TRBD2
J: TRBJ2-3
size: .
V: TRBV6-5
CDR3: CASRLGTRDTDTQYF
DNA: TGTGCCAGCCGTCTTGGGACTAGGGACACAGATACGCAGTATTTT

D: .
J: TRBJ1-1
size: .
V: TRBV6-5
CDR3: CASSRHPGPNIEAFF
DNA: TGTGCCAGCAGCCGCCACCCAGGTCCGAACATTGAAGCTTTCTTT

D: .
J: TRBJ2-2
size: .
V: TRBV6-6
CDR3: CASSYSSRANTGELFF
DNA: TGTGCCAGCAGTTACTCTTCCAGGGCAAACACCGGGGAGCTGTTTTTT